This T cell receptor beta chain came from a study of CD8+CD57+ T cells in acquired aplastic anemia. Trimming took 6 bases from V and 2 from J, leaving 15 bases between them. This CDR3 comprises 15 residues. The germline CDR1 and CDR2 sequences are SNHLY and FYNNEI. Both TCR beta VDJ combination and CDR3 sequence profiling were carried out. Genomic DNA was the template for this profiling. TCRdb passed the reads through MiXCR, listing each CDR3 protein once. The sample gives some 200,000 distinct CDR3 sequences, 61% of which show up once; over 25% is in the top ten. The sequence was collected from a human donor in good health. Source material: sorted CD4+, CD8+, or CD8+CD57+ T cells (not recorded which) from PBMCs. The V gene is TRBV2, the J gene TRBJ2-3, with D unresolved. CDR3: CASRTTPQITDTQYF. The CDR3 region has the DNA TGTGCCAGCAGAACCACCCCGCAAATCACAGATACGCAGTATTTT.